These T cell receptor beta chains were read from a single sample in a study of T cell responses to AZD1222 COVID-19 vaccine. Profiled with immunoSEQ multiplex PCR; TCRdb holds only in-frame clones, not every one. The profile shows around 220,000 clones, 94% of them singletons. This material consisted of peripheral blood, taken 28 days after the second dose of the MenACWY control vaccine. The receptors were sampled from an adult who received the MenACWY meningococcal vaccine as a control. CDR3s include the opening cysteine and the closing phenylalanine or tryptophan.

v_call | cdr3_aa
TRBV28 | CASSPKTGQKQPQHF
TRBV19 | CASSMEKQGISPLHF
TRBV7-3 | CASSSPSGGAEDTQYF
TRBV2 | CASRANLGTYEQYF
TRBV10-3 | CAISEVGQPQHF
TRBV20-1 | CSENGENTIYF
TRBV9 | CASSGSQGPNSPLHF
TRBV29-1 | CSVDSEAGELFF
TRBV2 | CASVFGEAFF
TRBV18 | CASSRGQGNGNQPQHF
TRBV12-3/TRBV12-4 | CASTYTKNQPQHF
TRBV11-3 | CASSRGLVAGASQETQYF
TRBV7-9 | CASSSDRGIDTQYF
TRBV9 | CASSLTTQNYGYTF
TRBV6-5 | CASSSTSGAYNEQFF
TRBV6-6 | CASTRLAGGKETQYF
TRBV5-4 | CASSLQGTYNSPLHF
TRBV27 | CASSGTGFDTGELFF
TRBV27 | CASSLNRADTQYF
TRBV9 | CASSVDQGGGEKLFF
TRBV19 | CASSIDLVRGNQPQHF
TRBV9 | CASSTGKGGPTNEKLFF
TRBV5-1 | CASRPTGRREKLFF
TRBV2 | CASSATGQASGYTF
TRBV27 | CASSPPGQIYGYTF
TRBV29-1 | CSVRDELNEQYF
TRBV11-3 | CASSSWALGDTQYF
TRBV6-5 | CASSHGARAFF
TRBV5-8 | CASSLGSSYGYTF
TRBV19 | CASSAGTAINEQFF
TRBV7-9 | CASSLTGGFQDTEAFF
TRBV7-9 | CASSLVGQVPDTQYF
TRBV19 | CATRDRGLGGYTF
TRBV6-1 | CASSEARRMDQPQHF
TRBV6-4 | CASSDDSGQGAYGYTF
TRBV11-1 | CASSLTADYEQYF
TRBV30 | CAWNDSPDGELFF
TRBV19 | CASSSGVAAFQETQYF
TRBV13 | CASSLAGTTDTQYF
TRBV6-2/TRBV6-3 | CASSLRSVSNQPQHF
TRBV27 | CASRGTSGRTSTDTQYF
TRBV28 | CASSFGTGGESNQPQHF
TRBV24-1 | CATSEYIRDSYGYTF
TRBV28 | CASSRRRDLNEKLFF
TRBV27 | CASHKLTSGNTGELFF
TRBV7-2 | CASSYWAQGHTEAFF
TRBV28 | CASSFLSQHSYNEQFF